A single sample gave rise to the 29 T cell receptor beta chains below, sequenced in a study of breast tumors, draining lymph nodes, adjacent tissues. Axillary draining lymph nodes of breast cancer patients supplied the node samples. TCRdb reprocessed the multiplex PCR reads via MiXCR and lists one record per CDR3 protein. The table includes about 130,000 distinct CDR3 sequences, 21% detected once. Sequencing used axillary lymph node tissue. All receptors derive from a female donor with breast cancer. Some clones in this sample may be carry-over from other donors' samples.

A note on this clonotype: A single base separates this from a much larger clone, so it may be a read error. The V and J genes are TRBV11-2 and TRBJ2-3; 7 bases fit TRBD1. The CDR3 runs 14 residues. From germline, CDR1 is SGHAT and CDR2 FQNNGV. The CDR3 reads CASSLYTGEDTQCF. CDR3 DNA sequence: TGTGCCAGCAGCTTATATACAGGGGAAGATACGCAGTGTTTT.

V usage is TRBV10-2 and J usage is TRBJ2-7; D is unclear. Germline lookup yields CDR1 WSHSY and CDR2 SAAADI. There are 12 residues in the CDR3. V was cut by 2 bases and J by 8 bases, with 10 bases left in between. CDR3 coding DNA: TGCGCCAGCAGTGAGGACTTCCACAAGCAGTACTTC. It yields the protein CASSEDFHKQYF.

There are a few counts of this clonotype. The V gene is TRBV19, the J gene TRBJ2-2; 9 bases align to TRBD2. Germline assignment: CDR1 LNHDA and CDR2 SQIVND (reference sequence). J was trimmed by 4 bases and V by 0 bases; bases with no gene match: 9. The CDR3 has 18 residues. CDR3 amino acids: CASSIEGSGSVGTGELFF. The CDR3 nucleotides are TGTGCCAGTAGTATAGAGGGTAGCGGGAGTGTGGGCACCGGGGAGCTGTTTTTT.

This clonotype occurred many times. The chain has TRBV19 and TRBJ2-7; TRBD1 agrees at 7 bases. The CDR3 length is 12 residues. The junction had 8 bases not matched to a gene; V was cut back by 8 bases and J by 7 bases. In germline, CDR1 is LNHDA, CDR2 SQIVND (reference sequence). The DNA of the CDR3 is TGTGCCAGTGATGACAGGGATGGGGAGCAGTACTTC. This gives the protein CASDDRDGEQYF.

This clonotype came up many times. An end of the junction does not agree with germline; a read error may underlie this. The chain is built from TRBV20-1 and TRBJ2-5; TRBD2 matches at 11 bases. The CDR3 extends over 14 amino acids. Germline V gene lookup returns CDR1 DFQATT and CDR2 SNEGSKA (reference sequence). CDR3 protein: CSARLAGGPEIQYF. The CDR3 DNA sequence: TGCAGTGCTAGGCTAGCGGGAGGACCAGAGATCCAGTACTTC.

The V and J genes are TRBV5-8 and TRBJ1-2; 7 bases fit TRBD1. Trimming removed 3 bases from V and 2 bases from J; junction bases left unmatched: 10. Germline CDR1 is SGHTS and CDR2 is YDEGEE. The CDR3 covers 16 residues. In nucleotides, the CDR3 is TGTGCCAGCAGCTGGGGGGGTGGACAGGCGAACTATGGCTACACCTTC. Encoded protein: CASSWGGGQANYGYTF.

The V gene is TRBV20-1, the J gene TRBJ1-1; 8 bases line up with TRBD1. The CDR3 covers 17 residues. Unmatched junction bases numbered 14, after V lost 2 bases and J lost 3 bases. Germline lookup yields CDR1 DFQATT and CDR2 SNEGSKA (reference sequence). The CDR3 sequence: CSARNLRDRIRDTEAFF. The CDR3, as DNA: TGCAGTGCTAGAAACCTCCGGGACAGGATTCGAGACACTGAAGCTTTCTTT.

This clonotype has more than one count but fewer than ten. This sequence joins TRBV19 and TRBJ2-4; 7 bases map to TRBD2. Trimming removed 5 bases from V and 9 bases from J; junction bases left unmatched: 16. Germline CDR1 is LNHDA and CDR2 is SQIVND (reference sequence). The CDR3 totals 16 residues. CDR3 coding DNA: TGTGCCAGTAGTCACCCCAGGCTAGCGGCTATTGGCATTCAGTACTTC. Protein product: CASSHPRLAAIGIQYF.

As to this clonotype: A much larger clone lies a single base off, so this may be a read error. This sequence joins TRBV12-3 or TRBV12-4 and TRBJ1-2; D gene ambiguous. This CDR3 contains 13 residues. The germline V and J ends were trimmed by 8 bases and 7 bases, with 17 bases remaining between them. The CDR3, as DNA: TGTGCCAGCGGCCGCCTTCCTGGGAGTGGCTACACCTTC. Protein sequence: CASGRLPGSGYTF.

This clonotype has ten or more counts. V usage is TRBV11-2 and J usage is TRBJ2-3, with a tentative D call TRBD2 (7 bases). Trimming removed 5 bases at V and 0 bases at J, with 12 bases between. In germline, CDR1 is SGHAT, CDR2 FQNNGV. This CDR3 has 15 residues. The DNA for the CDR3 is TGTGCCAGCAGCCGGGGGGCGGATAGCACAGATACGCAGTATTTT. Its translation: CASSRGADSTDTQYF.

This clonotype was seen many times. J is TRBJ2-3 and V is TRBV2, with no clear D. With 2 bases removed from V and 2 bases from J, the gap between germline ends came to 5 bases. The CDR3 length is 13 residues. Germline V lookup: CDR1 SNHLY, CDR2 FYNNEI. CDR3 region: CASSELDTDTQYF. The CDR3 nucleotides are TGTGCCAGCAGTGAATTGGACACAGATACGCAGTATTTT.

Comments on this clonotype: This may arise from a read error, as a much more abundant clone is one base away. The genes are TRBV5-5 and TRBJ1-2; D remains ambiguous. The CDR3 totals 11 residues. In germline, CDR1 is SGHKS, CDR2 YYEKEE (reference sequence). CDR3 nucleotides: TGTGCCAACAGCTTGGAAGAAGGCTACACCTTC. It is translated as CANSLEEGYTF.

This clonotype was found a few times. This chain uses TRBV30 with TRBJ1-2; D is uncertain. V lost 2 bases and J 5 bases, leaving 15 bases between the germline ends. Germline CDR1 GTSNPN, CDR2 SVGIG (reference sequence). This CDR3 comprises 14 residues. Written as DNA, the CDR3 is TGTGCCTGGAGTCCACAGACGGGCTATTATGGCTACACCTTC. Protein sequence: CAWSPQTGYYGYTF. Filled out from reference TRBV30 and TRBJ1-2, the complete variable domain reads SQTIHQWPATLVQPVGSPLSLECTVEGTSNPNLYWYRQAAGRGLQLLFYSVGIGQISSEVPQNLSASRPQDRQFILSSKKLLLSDSGFYLCAWSPQTGYYGYTFGSGTRLTVV.

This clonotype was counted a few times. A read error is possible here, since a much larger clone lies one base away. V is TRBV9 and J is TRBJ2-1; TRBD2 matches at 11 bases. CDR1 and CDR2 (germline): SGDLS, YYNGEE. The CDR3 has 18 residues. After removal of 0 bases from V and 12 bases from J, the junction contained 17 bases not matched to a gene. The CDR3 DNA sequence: TGTGCCAGCAGCGTAGAAGAGACTAGCGGGATTTGGCAGGGTCGGCAGTTCTTC. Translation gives CASSVEETSGIWQGRQFF.

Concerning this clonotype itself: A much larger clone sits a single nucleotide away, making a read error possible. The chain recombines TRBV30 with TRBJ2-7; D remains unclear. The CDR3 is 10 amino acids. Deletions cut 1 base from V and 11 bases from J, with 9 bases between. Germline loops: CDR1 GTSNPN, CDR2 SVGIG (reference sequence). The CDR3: CAWSEERKYF. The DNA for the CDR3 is TGTGCCTGGAGTGAAGAGAGGAAGTACTTC.

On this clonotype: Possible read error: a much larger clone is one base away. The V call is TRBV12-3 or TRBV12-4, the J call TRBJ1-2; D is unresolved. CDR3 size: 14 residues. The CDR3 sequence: CTSRVGPRGMGYTF. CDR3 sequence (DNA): TGTACCAGCAGAGTTGGGCCCCGAGGGATGGGCTACACCTTC.

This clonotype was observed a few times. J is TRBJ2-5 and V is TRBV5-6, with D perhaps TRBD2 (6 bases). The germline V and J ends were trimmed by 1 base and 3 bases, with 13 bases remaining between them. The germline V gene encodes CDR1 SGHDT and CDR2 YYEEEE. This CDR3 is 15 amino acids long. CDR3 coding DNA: TGTGCCAGCAGCTTGCTTAGCGGAACCAAAGAGACCCAGTACTTC. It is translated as CASSLLSGTKETQYF.

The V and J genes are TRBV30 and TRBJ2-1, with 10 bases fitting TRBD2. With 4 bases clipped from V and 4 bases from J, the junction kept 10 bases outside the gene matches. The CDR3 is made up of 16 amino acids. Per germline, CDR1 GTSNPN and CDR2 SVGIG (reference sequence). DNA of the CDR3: TGTGCCTGGACCAGACCAGCGGGAGGGCGGTACAATGAGCAGTTCTTC. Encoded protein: CAWTRPAGGRYNEQFF.

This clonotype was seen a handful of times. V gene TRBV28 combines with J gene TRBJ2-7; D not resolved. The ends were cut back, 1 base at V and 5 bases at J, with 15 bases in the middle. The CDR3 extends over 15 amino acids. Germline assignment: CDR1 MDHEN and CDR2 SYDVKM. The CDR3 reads CASSLSLERSHEQYF. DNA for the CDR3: TGTGCCAGCAGTTTATCCCTCGAGAGGAGTCACGAGCAGTACTTC.

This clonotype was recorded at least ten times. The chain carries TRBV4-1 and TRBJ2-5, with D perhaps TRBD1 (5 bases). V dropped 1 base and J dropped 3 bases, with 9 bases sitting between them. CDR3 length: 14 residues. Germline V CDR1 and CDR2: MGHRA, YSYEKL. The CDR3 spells CASSQVVGEETQYF. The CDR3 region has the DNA TGCGCCAGCAGCCAAGTAGTAGGGGAAGAGACCCAGTACTTC.

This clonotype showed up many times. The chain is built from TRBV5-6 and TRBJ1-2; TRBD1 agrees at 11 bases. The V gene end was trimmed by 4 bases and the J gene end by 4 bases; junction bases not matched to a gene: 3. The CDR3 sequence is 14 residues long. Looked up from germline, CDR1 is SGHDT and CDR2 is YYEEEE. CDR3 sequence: CASSRDRGGYGYTF. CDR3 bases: TGTGCCAGCAGCCGGGACAGGGGGGGCTATGGCTACACCTTC. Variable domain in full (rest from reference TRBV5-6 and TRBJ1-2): DAGVTQSPTHLIKTRGQQVTLRCSPKSGHDTVSWYQQALGQGPQFIFQYYEEEERQRGNFPDRFSGHQFPNYSSELNVNALLLGDSALYLCASSRDRGGYGYTFGSGTRLTVV.

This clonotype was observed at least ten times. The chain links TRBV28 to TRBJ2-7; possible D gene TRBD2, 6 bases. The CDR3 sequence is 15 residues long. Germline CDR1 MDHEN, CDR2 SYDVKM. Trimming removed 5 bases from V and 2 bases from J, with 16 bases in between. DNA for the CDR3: TGTGCCAGCAGTACCCGACGGGACTCCGCCTACGAGCAGTACTTC. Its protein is CASSTRRDSAYEQYF. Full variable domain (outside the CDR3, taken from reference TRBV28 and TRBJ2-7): DVKVTQSSRYLVKRTGEKVFLECVQDMDHENMFWYRQDPGLGLRLIYFSYDVKMKEKGDIPEGYSVSREKKERFSLILESASTNQTSMYLCASSTRRDSAYEQYFGPGTRLTVT.

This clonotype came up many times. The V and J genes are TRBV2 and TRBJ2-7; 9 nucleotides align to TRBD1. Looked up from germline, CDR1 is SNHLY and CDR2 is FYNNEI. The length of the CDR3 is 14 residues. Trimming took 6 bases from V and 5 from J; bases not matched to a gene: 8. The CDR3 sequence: CASREQGALDEQYF. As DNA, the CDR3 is TGTGCCAGCAGGGAACAGGGGGCCCTTGACGAGCAGTACTTC.

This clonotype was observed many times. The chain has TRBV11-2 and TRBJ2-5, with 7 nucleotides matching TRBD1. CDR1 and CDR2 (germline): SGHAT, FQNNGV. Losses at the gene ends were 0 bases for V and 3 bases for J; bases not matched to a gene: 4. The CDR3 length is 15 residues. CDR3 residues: CASSLDYDREETQYF. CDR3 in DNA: TGTGCCAGCAGCTTAGATTACGACAGGGAAGAGACCCAGTACTTC.

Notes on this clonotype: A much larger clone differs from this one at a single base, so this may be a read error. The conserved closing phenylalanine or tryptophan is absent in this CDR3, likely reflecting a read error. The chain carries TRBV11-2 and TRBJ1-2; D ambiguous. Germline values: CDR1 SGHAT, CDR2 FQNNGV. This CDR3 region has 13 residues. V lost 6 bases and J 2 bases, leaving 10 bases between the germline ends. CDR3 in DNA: TGTGCCAGCAGATCCAGGTTAAACTATGGCTACACCCTC. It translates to CASRSRLNYGYTL.

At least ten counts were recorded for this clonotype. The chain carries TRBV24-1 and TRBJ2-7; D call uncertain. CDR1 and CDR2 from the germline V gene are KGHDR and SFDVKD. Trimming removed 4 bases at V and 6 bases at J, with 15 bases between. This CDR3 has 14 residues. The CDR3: CATSESNVGGEQYF. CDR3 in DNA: TGTGCCACCAGTGAATCTAACGTTGGCGGCGAGCAGTACTTC.

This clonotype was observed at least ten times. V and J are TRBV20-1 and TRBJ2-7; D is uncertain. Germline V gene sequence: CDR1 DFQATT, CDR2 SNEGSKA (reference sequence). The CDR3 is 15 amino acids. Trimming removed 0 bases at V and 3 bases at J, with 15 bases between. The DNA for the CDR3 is TGCAGTGCTAGAGACTTGACCCGTCTTGTCTACGAGCAGTACTTC. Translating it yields CSARDLTRLVYEQYF.

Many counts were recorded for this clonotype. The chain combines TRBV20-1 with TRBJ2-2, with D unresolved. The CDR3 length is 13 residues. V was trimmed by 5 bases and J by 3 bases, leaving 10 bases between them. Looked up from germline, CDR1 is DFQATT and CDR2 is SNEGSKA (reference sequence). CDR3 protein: CSAVSSYTGELFF. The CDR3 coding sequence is TGCAGTGCTGTTAGCAGCTACACCGGGGAGCTGTTTTTT.

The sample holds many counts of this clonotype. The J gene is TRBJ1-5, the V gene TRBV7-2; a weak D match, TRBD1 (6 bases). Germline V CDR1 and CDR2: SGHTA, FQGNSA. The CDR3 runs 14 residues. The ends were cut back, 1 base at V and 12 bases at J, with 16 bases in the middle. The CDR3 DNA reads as TGTGCCAGCAGCTTAGGTTCGGGGGCGAGGTTCCAGCATTTT. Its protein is CASSLGSGARFQHF.